This TCR beta chain was retrieved from a study of T cell responses to AZD1222 COVID-19 vaccine. Worth noting for this clone: Its antigen is as yet unknown.

Repertoires were generated with immunoSEQ multiplex PCR, while TCRdb's copy carries only in-frame clones and drops some. This sample has 130,000 to 150,000 clones, with nearly 90% found just once. Study outcomes and limitations: Breadth and depth of Spike-specific TCRs rose after two AZD1222 doses. Repertoires were sampled only after the peak T cell response.

Germline CDR1 reads LGHNA; CDR2 reads YNFKEQ. There are 18 residues in the CDR3. The V gene end was trimmed by 2 bases and the J gene end by 0 bases; junction bases not matched to a gene: 7. Sample: peripheral blood, taken on day 0 of AZD1222 vaccination. The chain employs TRBV4-2 and TRBJ2-6, with 7 bases aligning to TRBD2. The origin of this receptor is an adult in good health. CDR3 sequence: CASSQPYGGSSGANVLTF. The CDR3 bases are TGTGCCAGCAGCCAACCCTACGGGGGGAGCTCTGGGGCCAACGTCCTGACTTTC.